This TCR beta chain was sequenced in a study of blood T cell repertoires in COVID-19. Study details: Samples came from the United States, Italy and Spain, spanning acute and convalescent COVID-19. The analysed material was cDNA or gDNA that came from T cells, B-cell-depleted T cells, or PBMCs.

A few counts support this clone. Germline V gene data show CDR1 as SGHTA and CDR2 as FQGTGA. With 5 bases clipped from V and 3 bases from J, the junction kept 12 bases outside the gene matches. This CDR3 contains 16 residues. Original processing methods: By means of reference gene primer amplification, nucleated cell counts were estimated. Profiled with immunoSEQ multiplex PCR; TCRdb holds only in-frame clones, not every one. V and J calls and clone size are those listed in that table; D and trimming were worked out from the DNA. This sample has more than 95,000 clones, with roughly 82% found just once.

This receptor was taken from a man aged 55 to 70 with acute or convalescent COVID-19. What was sequenced was peripheral blood. The chain joins TRBV7-3 to TRBJ2-5; 7 positions agree with TRBD1. In DNA, the CDR3 is TGTGCCAGCAGCCTAAACGCCGGGACAGTAAAAGAGACCCAGTACTTC. This encodes CASSLNAGTVKETQYF. Full variable domain (outside the CDR3, taken from reference TRBV7-3 and TRBJ2-5): GAGVSQTPSNKVTEKGKYVELRCDPISGHTALYWYRQSLGQGPEFLIYFQGTGAADDSGLPNDRFFAVRPEGSVSTLKIQRTERGDSAVYLCASSLNAGTVKETQYFGPGTRLLVL.